This T cell receptor (beta chain) is drawn from a study of T cells in Graves' hyperthyroidism and ophthalmopathy. V was cut by 0 bases and J by 7 bases, with 7 bases left in between. Germline-derived CDR1 and CDR2 are SGHAT and FQNNGV. The CDR3 loop spans 13 amino acids. Amplification yielded TCR beta CDR3 regions, with RNA transcripts as the source. HTBI primers were the set used in a first-round RT-PCR of the TCR CDR3. From the multiplex PCR reads, TCRdb called clonotypes with MiXCR, one entry per CDR3 protein. The repertoire includes 490,000 or so distinct CDR3 sequences, 15% to 20% of them detected once, and roughly 44% sits in the top ten. This clonotype was seen ten or more times.

The chain carries TRBV11-2 and TRBJ2-4, with a tentative D call TRBD1 (5 bases). This sequence originates from a man aged 40-50 years with Graves' ophthalmopathy. Sequenced material: blood. The CDR3 nucleotides are TGTGCCAGCAGCTTAGACAGGGTGAACATTCAGTACTTC. Translating gives CASSLDRVNIQYF.